This T cell receptor (beta chain) is drawn from a study of CD8 T cells in Susac syndrome. RNA, at about 0.45 to 1 ug, was reverse transcribed with random hexamers. TCRdb re-called the immunoSEQ multiplex PCR reads with MiXCR, one entry per CDR3 protein. The data show hundreds of thousands of distinct CDR3 sequences, around 93% seen once. The CD8+ and CD4+ T cells were isolated magnetically using a negative isolation approach, whereas the TEMRA cells were enriched by FACS. This clonotype was observed a single time. The germline gives CDR1 SNHLY, CDR2 FYNNEI. Trimming removed 5 bases at V and 5 bases at J, with 18 bases between. The CDR3 length is 16 residues.

The chain couples TRBV2 to TRBJ1-4; TRBD1 is a possible D gene (6 bases). This clonotype was obtained from a human donor with multiple sclerosis. Sequenced: CD4+ T cells from PBMCs. CDR3 sequence reads: CASSTRRTAGNEKLFF. Here the CDR3 DNA reads TGTGCCAGCAGTACTAGACGGACAGCCGGCAATGAAAAACTGTTTTTT.